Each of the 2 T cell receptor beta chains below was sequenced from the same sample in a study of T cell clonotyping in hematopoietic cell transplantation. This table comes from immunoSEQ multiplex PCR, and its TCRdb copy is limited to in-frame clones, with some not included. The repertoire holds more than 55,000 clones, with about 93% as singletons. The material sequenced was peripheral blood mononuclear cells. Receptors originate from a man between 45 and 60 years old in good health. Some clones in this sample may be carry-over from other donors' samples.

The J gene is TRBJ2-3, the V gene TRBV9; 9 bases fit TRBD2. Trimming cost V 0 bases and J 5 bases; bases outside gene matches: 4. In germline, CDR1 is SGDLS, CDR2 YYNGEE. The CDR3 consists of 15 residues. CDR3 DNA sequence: TGTGCCAGCAGCGTAGCTCTAGCGGGGTTAGATACGCAGTATTTT. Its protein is CASSVALAGLDTQYF. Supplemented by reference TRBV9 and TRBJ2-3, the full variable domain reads DSGVTQTPKHLITATGQRVTLRCSPRSGDLSVYWYQQSLDQGLQFLIQYYNGEERAKGNILERFSAQQFPDLHSELNLSSLELGDSALYFCASSVALAGLDTQYFGPGTRLTVL.

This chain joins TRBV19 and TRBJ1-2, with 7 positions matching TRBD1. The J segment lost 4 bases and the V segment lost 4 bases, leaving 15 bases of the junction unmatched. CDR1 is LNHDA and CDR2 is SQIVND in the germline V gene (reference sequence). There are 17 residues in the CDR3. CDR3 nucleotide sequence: TGTGCCAGTAGTACTACCGGGACAGAACTCCTTGGCTATGGCTACACCTTC. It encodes CASSTTGTELLGYGYTF.